Presented here are 5 T cell receptor beta chains from one specimen sequenced in a study of PD-1 blockade in mismatch repair-deficient tumors. The sample's time point: roughly 10-day in vitro stimulation with candidate mutation-associated neoantigen peptide 1. Only in-frame clones appear in the TCRdb table, and some are missing; sequencing was by immunoSEQ multiplex PCR. The data hold approximately 8,300 clones, with roughly 90% observed a single time. Antigens of these TCRs are unknown. The material was cells cultured in vitro, obtained from a patient treated with pembrolizumab. Source of these receptors: an adult with mismatch repair-deficient cancer.

V gene TRBV21-1 combines with J gene TRBJ1-1. TRBV21-1 is a listed pseudogene. The CDR3 is 16 amino acids. CDR3 region: CANEGRRLVRNTEAFF. The DNA of the CDR3 is TGTGCCAACGAGGGACGCAGGCTGGTGAGGAACACTGAAGCTTTCTTT.

The chain has TRBV19 and TRBJ2-7; 9 bases agree with TRBD1. The CDR3 is made up of 15 amino acids. CDR1 and CDR2 from the germline V gene are LNHDA and SQIVND (reference sequence). The V segment lost 8 bases and the J segment 3 bases; nucleotides outside the gene matches: 11. The chain's CDR3 is CASRIADRGDYEQYF. Here the CDR3 DNA reads TGTGCCAGTCGGATCGCGGACAGGGGAGACTACGAGCAGTACTTC.

J is TRBJ2-1 and V is TRBV5-5; D assignment may be TRBD1 or TRBD2 (6 bases each). The V end was cut by 2 bases, the J end by 0 bases, with 9 bases between. The CDR3 totals 15 residues. CDR1 and CDR2 (germline): SGHKS, YYEKEE (reference sequence). The CDR3 DNA reads TGTGCCAGCAGCTTCAGGGGAGGCTCCTACAATGAGCAGTTCTTC. Protein product: CASSFRGGSYNEQFF.

This clone was recorded only once. J is TRBJ1-1 and V is TRBV25-1; tentatively, D is TRBD1 (6 bases). The V and J ends lost 8 bases and 1 base respectively, with 11 bases between them. Germline CDR1 MGHDK, CDR2 SYGVNS. The CDR3 is 13 residues long. CDR3 region: CASSYRENTEAFF. CDR3 in DNA: TGTGCCAGCTCATACAGGGAGAACACTGAAGCTTTCTTT.

The rearrangement links TRBV4-2 to TRBJ1-6; D is uncertain. This CDR3 has 20 amino acids. Trimming left V 3 bases short and J 0 bases short, with 21 bases between. Germline V gene data show CDR1 as LGHNA and CDR2 as YNFKEQ. CDR3 in DNA: TGTGCCAGCAGCCACCTTAGAGGGCTCAGTTTAAGCTCCTATAATTCACCCCTCCACTTT. It codes for CASSHLRGLSLSSYNSPLHF.